The 15 T cell receptor beta chains presented below share a single source sample, sequenced in a study of T cell responses to AZD1222 COVID-19 vaccine. Clones were sequenced by immunoSEQ multiplex PCR, and TCRdb holds only the in-frame ones, with some missing. The data hold some 180,000 clones, with over 90% observed a single time. The sequenced sample was peripheral blood, obtained 28 days after the second AZD1222 dose. The receptors here all came from an adult who received the AZD1222 COVID-19 vaccine.

The rearrangement links TRBV6-2 or TRBV6-3 to TRBJ2-6; a weak D match, TRBD1 (5 bases). The germline V gene encodes CDR1 MNHEY and CDR2 SVGEGT. With 4 bases removed from V and 0 bases from J, the gap between germline ends came to 16 bases. CDR3 length equals 18 residues. CDR3 nucleotide sequence: TGTGCCAGCAGTTTCGTCCAGGGTTCCAACTCTGGGGCCAACGTCCTGACTTTC. Protein sequence: CASSFVQGSNSGANVLTF.

V and J are TRBV18 and TRBJ2-7; TRBD1 is a possible D gene (5 bases). Trimming stripped 3 bases from V and 1 base from J, with 10 bases between. The CDR3 loop spans 14 amino acids. Germline V lookup: CDR1 KGHSH, CDR2 LQKENI. CDR3 nucleotides: TGTGCCAGCTCACCCCAAGGGGAATCCTACGAGCAGTACTTC. It specifies CASSPQGESYEQYF.

The chain has TRBV4-2 and TRBJ1-2; D not certain. CDR1 and CDR2 (germline): LGHNA, YNFKEQ. V lost 5 bases and J 3 bases, leaving 4 bases between the germline ends. This CDR3 is built from 11 residues. The CDR3 DNA is TGTGCCAGCAGCTCAGACTATGGCTACACCTTC. It specifies CASSSDYGYTF.

This clone is a singleton in its sample. J is TRBJ2-2 and V is TRBV19, with D perhaps TRBD1 or TRBD2 (5 bases each). Germline CDR1 reads LNHDA; CDR2 reads SQIVND (reference sequence). This CDR3 region has 14 residues. The V end was cut by 5 bases, the J end by 3 bases, with 10 bases between. The CDR3: CASSFQGDTGELFF. The CDR3 DNA follows: TGTGCCAGTAGTTTTCAGGGAGACACCGGGGAGCTGTTTTTT.

The gene calls are TRBV7-9 and TRBJ2-5; the D gene is possibly TRBD2 (6 bases). V gave up 0 bases and J gave up 3 bases, with 8 bases separating them. Germline-derived CDR1 and CDR2 are SEHNR and FQNEAQ (reference sequence). The CDR3 covers 14 residues. CDR3 in amino acids: CASSLAGGKETQYF. As DNA, the CDR3 is TGTGCCAGCAGCTTAGCAGGAGGGAAAGAGACCCAGTACTTC.

The chain couples TRBV4-3 to TRBJ2-3; D gene ambiguous. The CDR3 runs to 15 residues. The V gene lost 0 bases and the J gene lost 6 bases, with 13 bases spanning the gap. Germline V gene lookup returns CDR1 LGHNA and CDR2 YSLEER. The CDR3: CASSQENRGADTQYF. Here the CDR3 DNA reads TGCGCCAGCAGCCAAGAGAACCGAGGAGCGGATACGCAGTATTTT.

The genes are TRBV5-1 and TRBJ1-2; the match to TRBD1 covers 7 bases. The germline CDR1 and CDR2 sequences are SGHRS and YFSETQ. The CDR3 has 14 residues. After removal of 0 bases from V and 6 bases from J, the junction contained 5 bases not matched to a gene. DNA for the CDR3: TGCGCCAGCAGCTTGGGGGACAGCCAGCATGGCTACACCTTC. It specifies CASSLGDSQHGYTF.

This chain uses TRBV10-1 with TRBJ1-3; no clear D gene. This CDR3 contains 15 residues. The germline V gene has CDR1 WNHNN and CDR2 SYGVQD (reference sequence). V was clipped by 0 bases and J by 6 bases, with 12 bases between them. The CDR3 loop reads CASSESAGAENTIYF. Written as DNA, the CDR3 is TGCGCCAGCAGTGAGTCGGCGGGAGCGGAAAACACCATATATTTT.

This clone was seen a single time. The chain uses TRBV6-2 or TRBV6-3 and TRBJ1-4, with D unclear. Trimming left V 0 bases short and J 2 bases short, with 13 bases between. The germline CDR1 and CDR2 sequences are MNHEY and SVGEGT. The CDR3 consists of 17 residues. The CDR3 nucleotides read TGTGCCAGCAGTTACTCTGGAGATGTGTCCACTAATGAAAAACTGTTTTTT. Translation: CASSYSGDVSTNEKLFF.

The chain carries TRBV3-1 (or the pseudogene TRBV3-2) and TRBJ2-5; 8 bases are a match to TRBD2. This CDR3 has 16 amino acids. CDR1 is LGHDT, CDR2 YNNKEL, per germline (reference sequence). V lost 4 bases, J lost 1 base, and 8 bases stayed unmatched. CDR3 sequence: CASSPLAGGTQETQYF. The CDR3 DNA reads TGTGCCAGCAGCCCCCTGGCGGGAGGCACCCAAGAGACCCAGTACTTC.

V is TRBV7-9 and J is TRBJ2-7; a possible D gene is TRBD1 (6 bases). The CDR3 contains 14 residues. Germline CDR1 reads SEHNR; CDR2 reads FQNEAQ (reference sequence). Trimming stripped 6 bases from V and 2 bases from J, with 14 bases between. CDR3 nucleotides: TGTGCCAGCAGTTTCCCCGGACAGACCTACGAGCAGTACTTC. This gives the protein CASSFPGQTYEQYF.

The genes are TRBV27 and TRBJ1-1, with TRBD1 as a possible D gene (6 bases). CDR3 size: 14 residues. V shed 6 bases and J shed 1 base, with 12 bases lying between them. CDR1 and CDR2 from the germline V gene are MNHEY and SMNVEV (reference sequence). The CDR3 coding sequence is TGTGCCAGCAGAAATACAGGGAGGAACACTGAAGCTTTCTTT. This sequence encodes CASRNTGRNTEAFF.

The V gene is TRBV10-3, the J gene TRBJ2-7; possibly TRBD1 for D (6 bases). Trimming left V 0 bases short and J 0 bases short, with 9 bases between. The length of the CDR3 is 15 residues. Germline V gives CDR1 ENHRY, CDR2 SYGVKD. CDR3 in DNA: TGTGCCATCAGTGAGTCGACAGGAGTCTCCTACGAGCAGTACTTC. Translation gives CAISESTGVSYEQYF.

V is TRBV7-2 and J is TRBJ1-5, with TRBD1 matching 7 bases. The V gene's germline CDR1 is SGHTA and CDR2 FQGNSA. After removal of 1 base from V and 7 bases from J, the junction contained 4 bases not matched to a gene. There are 14 residues in the CDR3. The CDR3 sequence is CASSLVSGGQPQHF. The CDR3 coding sequence is TGTGCCAGCAGCTTAGTGTCAGGGGGACAGCCCCAGCATTTT.

V usage is TRBV3-1 (or the pseudogene TRBV3-2) and J usage is TRBJ2-5; 7 nucleotides line up with TRBD1. Germline V gene sequence: CDR1 LGHDT, CDR2 YNNKEL (reference sequence). V was clipped by 4 bases and J by 14 bases; unmatched bases: 13. This CDR3 comprises 13 residues. The CDR3 nucleotides read TGTGCCAGCAGCCGGAACCAGGACAGGTTTTTTTACTTC. This encodes CASSRNQDRFFYF.